The 28 T cell receptor beta chains below all came from one sample that was sequenced in a study of T-cell reconstitution after alpha-beta-depleted transplantation in children. Unique molecular identifiers were built into the TCRbeta library. MiXCR was run by TCRdb on the PCR reads, yielding one entry per CDR3 protein. Among hundreds of thousands of distinct CDR3 sequences, roughly 13% were seen once, and the ten largest hold around 2.2%. This material consisted of PBMCs, mostly from graft donor cells, taken 360 days after TCRalphabeta/CD19-depleted stem cell transplant. These receptors came from a male patient younger than 18 who had a stem cell transplant for acute myeloid leukemia, so the T cells may come from the graft donor.

This clonotype was seen a few times. J is TRBJ2-5 and V is TRBV9; TRBD1 agrees at 7 bases. V lost 8 bases, J lost 7 bases, and 11 bases stayed unmatched. In germline, CDR1 is SGDLS, CDR2 YYNGEE. The length of the CDR3 is 13 residues. The CDR3 DNA sequence: TGTGCCAGTGAGGGGGCCCGCCAGGGGACCCAGTACTTC. Protein product: CASEGARQGTQYF.

The chain has TRBV29-1 and TRBJ1-5; no reliable D call. The germline V gene has CDR1 SQVTM and CDR2 ANQGSEA. The CDR3 is 12 residues long. V was cut by 4 bases and J by 2 bases, with 6 bases left in between. The CDR3 region has the DNA TGCAGCGTTGGAAAGGGCAATCAGCCCCAGCATTTT. It translates to CSVGKGNQPQHF.

There are many counts of this clonotype. The chain is built from TRBV29-1 and TRBJ2-2; possibly TRBD2 for D (5 bases). V was clipped by 5 bases and J by 7 bases, with 17 bases between them. This CDR3 region has 14 residues. Germline V lookup: CDR1 SQVTM, CDR2 ANQGSEA. CDR3 sequence: CSVWRLAEGGELFF. The CDR3 DNA reads TGCAGCGTTTGGAGACTCGCCGAGGGCGGGGAGCTGTTTTTT.

This clonotype occurred a few times. This sequence joins TRBV9 and TRBJ2-1; unclear D gene. The CDR3 contains 14 residues. V shed 3 bases and J shed 5 bases, with 12 bases lying between them. Germline assignment: CDR1 SGDLS and CDR2 YYNGEE. CDR3 region: CASSAISLNNEQFF. CDR3 coding DNA: TGTGCCAGCAGCGCAATTAGTCTGAACAATGAGCAGTTCTTC.

This clonotype was picked up a small number of times. The rearrangement joins TRBV7-2 to TRBJ2-2, with D possibly matching TRBD2 (6 bases). CDR1 is SGHTA, CDR2 FQGNSA, per germline. The ends were cut back, 2 bases at V and 7 bases at J, with 14 bases in the middle. This CDR3 spans 15 amino acids. The CDR3 loop reads CASSLLLGGGGELFF. The CDR3 nucleotides are TGTGCCAGCAGCTTATTACTGGGGGGAGGCGGGGAGCTGTTTTTT.

This clonotype has a handful of counts. The chain couples TRBV29-1 to TRBJ2-7; 8 nucleotides agree with TRBD2. This CDR3 is built from 11 residues. The V and J ends lost 6 bases and 6 bases, in that order; junction bases with no gene match: 4. Germline-derived CDR1 and CDR2 are SQVTM and ANQGSEA. The CDR3 DNA sequence: TGCAGCGTAGCGGGAGTGTTCGAGCAGTACTTC. Translation gives CSVAGVFEQYF.

The J gene is TRBJ2-7, the V gene TRBV20-1, with unresolved D. The CDR3 has 13 residues. The ends were cut back, 3 bases at V and 3 bases at J, with 12 bases in the middle. Germline V gene sequence: CDR1 DFQATT, CDR2 SNEGSKA (reference sequence). CDR3 nucleotide sequence: TGCAGTGCTAGTGTCGCCTCCCGCTACGAGCAGTACTTC. It specifies CSASVASRYEQYF.

The chain uses TRBV2 and TRBJ2-7; 7 nucleotides agree with TRBD1. The germline V gene encodes CDR1 SNHLY and CDR2 FYNNEI. Unmatched junction bases numbered 21, after V lost 0 bases and J lost 7 bases. CDR3 length: 19 amino acids. The CDR3 DNA reads TGTGCCAGCAGTGAAGCGCTTAAGCCAGGGACAGAGTCTAGGAAAGAGCAGTACTTC. Its translation is CASSEALKPGTESRKEQYF.

Many counts were recorded for this clonotype. The chain employs TRBV7-2 and TRBJ2-1, with 9 bases identical to TRBD2. There are 15 residues in the CDR3. Per germline, CDR1 SGHTA and CDR2 FQGNSA. V was clipped by 1 base and J by 8 bases; unmatched bases: 6. The CDR3 DNA reads TGTGCCAGCAGCTTAGTCGCGGGAGGGTCCGATGAGCAGTTCTTC. Translating gives CASSLVAGGSDEQFF.

This CDR3 reads CAIRGYEGLHEQYF. The CDR3 DNA reads TGTGCCATCAGGGGCTATGAGGGTTTACACGAGCAGTACTTC. The chain joins TRBV10-3 to TRBJ2-7, with a weak D call TRBD2 (5 bases). Germline CDR1 ENHRY, CDR2 SYGVKD. The CDR3 has 14 residues. The V end lost 6 bases, the J end lost 5 bases, and 17 bases lay between the germline ends.

The table lists this clonotype with many counts. This chain joins TRBV29-1 and TRBJ2-1; a possible D gene is TRBD2 (6 bases). This CDR3 contains 14 residues. CDR1 SQVTM and CDR2 ANQGSEA come from the germline V gene. V was trimmed by 2 bases and J by 4 bases, leaving 12 bases between them. The CDR3 reads CSVEYLARYNEQFF. Written as DNA, the CDR3 is TGCAGCGTTGAATACCTAGCGCGTTACAATGAGCAGTTCTTC.

The V and J genes are TRBV28 and TRBJ2-4; maybe TRBD2 (5 bases). The CDR3 has 15 residues. Deletions cut 6 bases from V and 3 bases from J, with 15 bases between. Germline assignment: CDR1 MDHEN and CDR2 SYDVKM. CDR3 residues: CASSLGRRGKNIQYF. The DNA for the CDR3 is TGTGCCAGCAGCCTTGGGAGACGGGGCAAAAACATTCAGTACTTC.

As for this clonotype: In this CDR3 the conserved last residue, phenylalanine or tryptophan, is missing, so a read error is likely. The rearrangement uses TRBV5-1 and TRBJ2-1, with D uncertain. The CDR3 is made up of 12 amino acids. Trimming shortened V by 1 base and J by 9 bases, and 8 bases separated the two germline ends. Germline-derived CDR1 and CDR2 are SGHRS and YFSETQ. CDR3 amino acids: CASSLRPGEQFL. In DNA, the CDR3 is TGCGCCAGCAGCTTGAGGCCGGGTGAGCAGTTCTTA.

The chain combines TRBV7-6 with TRBJ2-7, with 11 positions matching TRBD2. The CDR3 totals 16 residues. Trimming took 5 bases from V and 1 from J; bases not matched to a gene: 7. Germline CDR1 SGHVS, CDR2 FNYEAQ. The CDR3: CASSTAGTSGSYEQYF. The DNA for the CDR3 is TGTGCCAGCAGCACGGCGGGGACTAGCGGATCCTACGAGCAGTACTTC.

V is TRBV28 and J is TRBJ2-7, with 13 bases identical to TRBD2. V dropped 7 bases and J dropped 2; count of bases not matched to a gene: 5. CDR3 size: 15 residues. Germline CDR1 MDHEN, CDR2 SYDVKM. CDR3 nucleotide sequence: TGTGCCAGCACCTTACTAGCGGGAGGGCCCTACGAGCAGTACTTC. It yields the protein CASTLLAGGPYEQYF.

This clonotype was found many times. The CDR3 region has the DNA TGCAGTGCTAGAGAGACAGTTACCTACGAGCAGTACTTC. This sequence encodes CSARETVTYEQYF. The chain has TRBV20-1 and TRBJ2-7, with D perhaps matching TRBD1 (5 bases). Germline lookup yields CDR1 DFQATT and CDR2 SNEGSKA (reference sequence). V lost 0 bases, J lost 2 bases, and 8 bases lay in between. The CDR3 is made up of 13 amino acids.

CDR3 sequence reads: CAIRPGQLVYEQYF. The CDR3 DNA is TGCGCCATCAGACCAGGACAGCTTGTCTACGAGCAGTACTTC. The J gene is TRBJ2-7, the V gene TRBV5-1; the D gene is possibly TRBD1 (6 bases). The germline gives CDR1 SGHRS, CDR2 YFSETQ. With 9 bases removed from V and 3 bases from J, the gap between germline ends came to 19 bases. The CDR3 runs to 14 residues.

This clonotype has at least ten counts. This chain joins TRBV9 and TRBJ2-7, with D perhaps matching TRBD1 or TRBD2 (6 bases each). CDR1 is SGDLS and CDR2 is YYNGEE in the germline V gene. Trimming shortened V by 5 bases and J by 6 bases, and 15 bases separated the two germline ends. The length of the CDR3 is 13 residues. This CDR3 is CASSHNEGGEQYF. CDR3 nucleotide sequence: TGTGCCAGCAGTCATAATGAGGGGGGCGAGCAGTACTTC.

This clonotype was observed many times. V is TRBV3-1 and J is TRBJ2-7; possibly TRBD1 or TRBD2 for D (5 bases each). CDR1 is LGHDT, CDR2 YNNKEL, per germline (reference sequence). V gave up 0 bases and J gave up 2 bases, with 8 bases separating them. The CDR3 extends over 14 amino acids. CDR3: CASSQDLGAYEQYF. The CDR3 nucleotides read TGTGCCAGCAGCCAAGATCTGGGGGCCTACGAGCAGTACTTC.

V usage is TRBV14 and J usage is TRBJ1-2, with D perhaps matching TRBD1 (6 bases). With 4 bases removed from V and 2 bases from J, the gap between germline ends came to 14 bases. Germline-derived CDR1 and CDR2 are SGHDN and FVKESK. This CDR3 has 15 amino acids. CDR3 nucleotides: TGTGCCAGCAGCCCACGACCCACAGGGAACTATGGCTACACCTTC. Its translation is CASSPRPTGNYGYTF.

The chain carries TRBV5-1 and TRBJ1-2, with 9 positions matching TRBD1. Germline-derived CDR1 and CDR2 are SGHRS and YFSETQ. J lost 7 bases, V lost 3 bases, and 10 bases had no gene match. The CDR3 runs 15 residues. CDR3 residues: CASSWTGTGFSGYTF. DNA for the CDR3: TGCGCCAGCAGCTGGACCGGGACAGGGTTCTCTGGCTACACCTTC.

The chain is built from TRBV25-1 and TRBJ2-1; 8 bases are shared with TRBD1. V trimming: 0 bases; J trimming: 6 bases; junction bases outside the gene matches: 7. Germline CDR1 and CDR2: MGHDK and SYGVNS. The CDR3 consists of 16 residues. The CDR3: CASSEYWTGKGNEQFF. As DNA, the CDR3 is TGTGCCAGCAGTGAATATTGGACAGGGAAGGGCAATGAGCAGTTCTTC.

The chain has TRBV6-2 or TRBV6-3 and TRBJ2-3; no clear D. This CDR3 is 14 amino acids long. Trimming took 2 bases from V and 4 from J, leaving 10 bases between them. In germline, CDR1 is MNHEY, CDR2 SVGEGT. The CDR3, as DNA: TGTGCCAGCAGTTACCCTCAGGCCCCAGATACGCAGTATTTT. It is translated as CASSYPQAPDTQYF.

This clonotype was counted ten times or more. The rearrangement uses TRBV20-1 and TRBJ2-1; no reliable D call. Germline lookup yields CDR1 DFQATT and CDR2 SNEGSKA (reference sequence). The CDR3 covers 14 residues. Deletions cut 5 bases from V and 4 bases from J, with 15 bases between. CDR3 DNA sequence: TGCAGTGCTCCAACGACTGCGAAATACAATGAGCAGTTCTTC. Translation gives CSAPTTAKYNEQFF.

There are many counts of this clonotype. The chain recombines TRBV27 with TRBJ2-1; 9 bases line up with TRBD2. V shed 5 bases, J shed 4 bases, and the junction held 15 bases outside the gene matches. The CDR3 is made up of 18 amino acids. Germline CDR1 reads MNHEY; CDR2 reads SMNVEV (reference sequence). In DNA, the CDR3 is TGTGCCAGCAGTCGAGATAGTTCCGGGACTAGCTTTTACAATGAGCAGTTCTTC. Its translation: CASSRDSSGTSFYNEQFF.

The J gene is TRBJ2-3, the V gene TRBV20-1; the D gene is possibly TRBD1 (6 bases). Per germline, CDR1 DFQATT and CDR2 SNEGSKA (reference sequence). Trimming took 3 bases from V and 3 from J, leaving 16 bases between them. This CDR3 has 15 residues. The CDR3 protein is CSASPQGRRTDTQYF. The CDR3 coding sequence is TGCAGTGCTAGCCCACAGGGAAGGAGGACAGATACGCAGTATTTT.

The V call is TRBV28, the J call TRBJ2-5, with D possibly called TRBD1 or TRBD2 (5 bases each). Germline CDR1 reads MDHEN; CDR2 reads SYDVKM. Trimming stripped 5 bases from V and 7 bases from J, with 14 bases between. The CDR3 consists of 13 residues. The CDR3 loop is CASSTMGPWTQYF. CDR3 nucleotides: TGTGCCAGCAGTACCATGGGACCCTGGACCCAGTACTTC.

This clonotype was picked up a small number of times. This rearrangement joins TRBV20-1 to TRBJ2-7, with 7 bases identical to TRBD2. Unmatched junction bases numbered 10, after V lost 3 bases and J lost 2 bases. The CDR3 length is 15 residues. Germline-derived CDR1 and CDR2 are DFQATT and SNEGSKA (reference sequence). Here the CDR3 reads CSASRGTTGTYEQYF. Here the CDR3 DNA reads TGCAGTGCTAGCCGAGGGACTACCGGGACCTACGAGCAGTACTTC.